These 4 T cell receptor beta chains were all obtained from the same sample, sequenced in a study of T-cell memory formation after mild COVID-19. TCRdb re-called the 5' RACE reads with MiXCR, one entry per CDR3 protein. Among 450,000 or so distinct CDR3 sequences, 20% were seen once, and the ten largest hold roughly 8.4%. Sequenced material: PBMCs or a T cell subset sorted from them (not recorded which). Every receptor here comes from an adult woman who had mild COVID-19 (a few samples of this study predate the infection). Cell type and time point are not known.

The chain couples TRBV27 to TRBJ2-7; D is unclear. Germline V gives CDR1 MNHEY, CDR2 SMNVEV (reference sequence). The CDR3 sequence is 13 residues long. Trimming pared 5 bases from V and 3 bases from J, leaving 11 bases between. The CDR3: CASSPAPSYEQYF. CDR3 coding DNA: TGTGCCAGCAGTCCAGCTCCGAGCTACGAGCAGTACTTC.

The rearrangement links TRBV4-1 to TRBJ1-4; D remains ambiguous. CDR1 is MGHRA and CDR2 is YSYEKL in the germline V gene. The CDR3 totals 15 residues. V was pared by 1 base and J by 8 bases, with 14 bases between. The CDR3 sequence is CASSQVMREGEKLFF. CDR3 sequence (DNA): TGCGCCAGCAGCCAAGTTATGAGGGAGGGCGAAAAACTGTTTTTT.

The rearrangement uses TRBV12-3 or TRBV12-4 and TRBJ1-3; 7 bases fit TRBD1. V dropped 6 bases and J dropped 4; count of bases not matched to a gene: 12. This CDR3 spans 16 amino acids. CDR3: CASRPPRQGSGNTIYF. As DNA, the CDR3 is TGTGCCAGCAGACCACCCCGACAGGGATCAGGAAACACCATATATTTT.

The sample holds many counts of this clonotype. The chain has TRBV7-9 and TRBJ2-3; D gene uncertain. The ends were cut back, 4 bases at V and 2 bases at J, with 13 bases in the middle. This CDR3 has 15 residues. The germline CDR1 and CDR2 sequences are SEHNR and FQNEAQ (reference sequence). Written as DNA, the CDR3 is TGTGCCAGCAGCTCGACCAGCCAACCCACAGATACGCAGTATTTT. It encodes CASSSTSQPTDTQYF.